A single T cell receptor beta chain is shown here with its context. What it recognizes is unknown. This sample is drawn from a study of early T cells in non-severe SARS-CoV-2 infection. Study-wide results and caveats: VDJdb matches were skewed toward anti-spike CD8 T cell responses.

Attachment of unique molecular identifiers was made to individual cDNA molecules. Each CDR3 protein gets one entry after TCRdb re-called the 5' RACE reads with MiXCR. The sample has about 27,000 distinct CDR3 sequences, over 2.5% seen once. The sequenced sample consisted of whole blood. This TCR derives from an adult who was a healthcare worker with PCR-confirmed SARS-CoV-2 infection or an uninfected control (not recorded which).

The CDR3 sequence: CSARDRTKSGNTIYF. In DNA form, the CDR3 reads TGCAGTGCCCGTGACAGGACAAAATCTGGAAACACCATATATTTT. The V call is TRBV20-1, the J call TRBJ1-3; D is possibly TRBD1 (6 bases). Germline V lookup: CDR1 DFQATT, CDR2 SNEGSKA (reference sequence). V lost 6 bases and J 1 base, leaving 16 bases between the germline ends. This CDR3 is built from 15 residues.